The clone carrying this T cell receptor beta chain showed up many times. The CDR3 is 14 residues long. Per germline, CDR1 SGHTA and CDR2 FQGTGA. Trimming pared 5 bases from V and 4 bases from J, leaving 14 bases between. Blood was drawn at first hyperthyroidism diagnosis, before any ophthalmopathy symptoms. The PBMCs studied were ones that came from roughly 9.4 ml fresh peripheral blood. The sample originates from a study of T cells in Graves' hyperthyroidism and ophthalmopathy. Amplification yielded TCR beta CDR3 regions, with RNA transcripts as the source. TCR CDR3 underwent first-round RT-PCR with the HTBI primer set. Via MiXCR, TCRdb re-called the multiplex PCR reads, giving one row per CDR3 protein. Among more than 550,000 distinct CDR3 sequences listed, roughly a sixth were seen once.

The TCR was taken from a woman aged 50 to 65 with Graves' hyperthyroidism that later progressed to Graves' ophthalmopathy. The V and J genes are TRBV7-3 and TRBJ1-1, with D possibly matching TRBD1 (6 bases). The sequenced material came from blood. Written as DNA, the CDR3 is TGTGCCAGCAGCCGATTAGCCAGGGGCACTGAAGCTTTCTTT. Protein product: CASSRLARGTEAFF. Supplemented by reference TRBV7-3 and TRBJ1-1, the full variable domain reads GAGVSQTPSNKVTEKGKYVELRCDPISGHTALYWYRQSLGQGPEFLIYFQGTGAADDSGLPNDRFFAVRPEGSVSTLKIQRTERGDSAVYLCASSRLARGTEAFFGQGTRLTVV.